This T cell receptor beta chain comes out of a study of post-analysis software for immune sequencing data (dated by TCRdb to between 2014 and 2016). About the full investigation: The recorded disease courses included relapsing-remitting, secondary progressive and progressive-relapsing multiple sclerosis, and some patients had no subtype annotation. A subset of samples was prepared in parallel using single-end sample barcoding, then pooled and co-amplified after Illumina adapter ligation. Patient repertoires were compared against 10 to 12 previously published healthy control repertoires from donors aged roughly 6 to 26 years. General conclusions and limits of the study: Significantly lower normalized Chao1 diversity was found in multiple sclerosis patients than in controls, suggesting substantial peripheral T-cell clonal expansion. Significantly higher frequencies in patients than in controls were found for about five TRBV segments, including TRBV5-6, TRBV5-1 and TRBV20-1. The multiple sclerosis patient group was slightly younger than the control group. Strong co-clustering of samples prepared in the same batch was shown by direct clustering with F measure, prompting a batch-effect correction.

Counted from cysteine to phenylalanine, this CDR3 has 13 amino acids. Just CDR3 DNA is preserved here, 39 bases in frame from base 1. Between the V and J ends, shortened by 0 bases and 7 bases respectively, the junction contains 9 bases. Based on the germline V gene, the CDR1 and CDR2 sequences are LGHNA and YNFKEQ. To demonstrate the VDJtools post-analysis software, TCR beta repertoires were profiled from the peripheral blood of about 14 young patients with multiple sclerosis. The multiple sclerosis patients were children and adolescents ranging in age from about 6 to 17 years. Details on this clonotype: Which antigen it targets is not known. Per-base quality was not reported, and no clone a single base away is much larger than it.

Library preparation was by PCR. TCRdb names Illumina HiSeq 2500 as the instrument used. Unique molecular identifiers were incorporated into TCR beta cDNA libraries to reduce PCR and sequencing biases. Per 1 to 10 million input T cells, roughly 0.5 million cDNA molecules were obtained, such that each molecule approximated one T cell. Patient libraries were prepared and sequenced with the same protocol used for the earlier healthy control dataset. Samples belonging to the same batch were prepared together, multiplexed and sequenced on a shared HiSeq lane. In the authors' own workflow: MIGEC handled the raw barcoded reads, throwing out single-read molecular identifier groups before consensus assembly and CDR3 extraction. VDJtools was used for post-analysis of the clonotype tables, and diversity was normalized by down-sampling every dataset to the size of the smallest sample. To correct batch-related cross-sample contamination, repertoire overlap clustering matched CDR3 amino acid sequences but not nucleotide sequences. TCRdb handled the public reads itself, with Q25 trimming in fastp and clone calling in MiXCR, and kept productive beta chains. All rows with the same CDR3 protein become a single entry with the most common DNA and genes. These V and J calls originate from TCRdb's pipeline instead of the authors' own analysis. The sample has about 430,000 distinct CDR3 sequences on record, approximately 39% of them singletons. Of the sample, 7.6% falls within the top ten clones.

Sequencing was performed on blood. The clonotype comes from a girl aged 2 to 9 with multiple sclerosis. The V and J segments used are TRBV4-2 and TRBJ1-2, with no confidently assigned D gene. Here is the DNA: TGTGCCAGCAGCCAAGATGAGATAGGTGGCTACACCTTC. It encodes CASSQDEIGGYTF.